These 15 T cell receptor beta chains came from one sample sequenced in a study of blood T cell repertoires in COVID-19. Using immunoSEQ multiplex PCR, the repertoire was profiled, and TCRdb retains in-frame clones only, with some absent. The data contain about 110,000 clones, over 75% of them singletons. Sequencing was done on a sample of peripheral blood. These receptors were collected from a man aged 45 to 65 with acute or convalescent COVID-19.

This rearrangement joins TRBV3-1 (or the pseudogene TRBV3-2) to TRBJ1-5, with D possibly matching TRBD1 (6 bases). The CDR3 covers 14 residues. Germline CDR1 and CDR2: LGHDT and YNNKEL (reference sequence). V gave up 2 bases and J gave up 9 bases, with 14 bases separating them. The DNA for the CDR3 is TGTGCCAGCAGCCAAAGAGGGGACAAAACGCCCCAGCATTTT. Translated, it gives CASSQRGDKTPQHF.

The chain couples TRBV15 to TRBJ2-3; possible D gene TRBD2, 5 bases. CDR1 and CDR2 (germline): LNHNV, YYDKDF (reference sequence). This CDR3 region has 17 residues. Trimming pared 0 bases from V and 0 bases from J, leaving 13 bases between. This CDR3 reads CATSRDASGSSTDTQYF. CDR3 nucleotide sequence: TGTGCCACCAGCAGAGATGCATCGGGGAGTAGCACAGATACGCAGTATTTT.

The chain uses TRBV3-1 (or the pseudogene TRBV3-2) and TRBJ2-5; TRBD1 agrees at 9 bases. CDR1 and CDR2 (germline): LGHDT, YNNKEL (reference sequence). This CDR3 comprises 15 residues. Unmatched junction bases numbered 8, after V lost 4 bases and J lost 5 bases. This chain's CDR3 is CASSPGDRAWETQYF. The CDR3 DNA reads TGTGCCAGCAGCCCTGGGGACAGGGCCTGGGAGACCCAGTACTTC.

The V gene is TRBV3-1 (or the pseudogene TRBV3-2), the J gene TRBJ2-2, with D uncertain. Germline V gene sequence: CDR1 LGHDT, CDR2 YNNKEL (reference sequence). The length of the CDR3 is 12 residues. V was clipped by 4 bases and J by 5 bases, with 5 bases between them. As DNA, the CDR3 is TGTGCCAGCAGCCTCGTTACCGGGGAGCTGTTTTTT. Protein: CASSLVTGELFF.

This sequence joins TRBV10-3 and TRBJ2-7; 13 nucleotides match TRBD2. The CDR3 runs to 18 residues. The J segment lost 2 bases and the V segment lost 0 bases, leaving 7 bases of the junction unmatched. Germline V gene sequence: CDR1 ENHRY, CDR2 SYGVKD. CDR3 sequence reads: CAISESTLTSGGTYEQYF. The CDR3 DNA sequence: TGTGCCATCAGTGAGTCGACCCTGACTAGCGGGGGGACCTACGAGCAGTACTTC.

The chain joins TRBV10-1 to TRBJ2-7, with TRBD1 matching 9 bases. The CDR3 is 10 residues long. CDR1 is WNHNN and CDR2 is SYGVQD in the germline V gene (reference sequence). The DNA for the CDR3 is TGCGCCAGCGGCCGGGACAGGGTGGTTGTC. Translating it yields CASGRDRVVV.

The chain employs TRBV6-5 and TRBJ2-7, with a weak D call TRBD1 (5 bases). The CDR3 has 13 amino acids. V gave up 6 bases and J gave up 1 base, with 10 bases separating them. CDR1 and CDR2 (germline): MNHEY, SVGAGI. The CDR3 loop reads CASRVRQSYEQYV. CDR3 sequence (DNA): TGTGCCAGCAGAGTCCGACAGTCCTACGAGCAGTACGTC.

The genes are TRBV6-6 and TRBJ2-3; TRBD2 matches 7 bases. The length of the CDR3 is 14 residues. The germline CDR1 and CDR2 sequences are MNHNY and SVGAGI (reference sequence). J gave up 0 bases and V 5 bases, and 2 bases lay outside the gene matches. The CDR3 sequence is CASSRGGSTDTQYF. CDR3 nucleotide sequence: TGTGCCAGCAGTCGGGGAGGGAGCACAGATACGCAGTATTTT.

The chain is built from TRBV6-1 and TRBJ1-2; 9 bases agree with TRBD1. V shed 2 bases, J shed 0 bases, and the junction held 1 base outside the gene matches. CDR3 length: 15 amino acids. Germline CDR1 is MNHNS and CDR2 is SASEGT. The DNA for the CDR3 is TGTGCCAGCAGTGAACGACAGGGGGCTAACTATGGCTACACCTTC. Amino acids: CASSERQGANYGYTF.

The sample holds many counts of this clone. The chain employs TRBV6-1 and TRBJ1-6; 7 positions match TRBD1. V trimming: 3 bases; J trimming: 10 bases; junction bases outside the gene matches: 6. Germline V gene sequence: CDR1 MNHNS, CDR2 SASEGT. The CDR3 covers 14 residues. CDR3 nucleotide sequence: TGTGCCAGCAGTGATAGGGGGCTAGAGTCACCCCTCCACTTT. It encodes CASSDRGLESPLHF.

In its sample, this clone was seen a few times. The CDR3 protein is CATSEPRGKLFF. CDR3 coding DNA: TGTGCCACCAGTGAACCCCGGGGAAAACTGTTTTTT. The rearrangement links TRBV24-1 to TRBJ1-4; D is ambiguous. V was pared by 4 bases and J by 10 bases, with 9 bases between. In germline, CDR1 is KGHDR, CDR2 SFDVKD. The CDR3 sequence is 12 residues long.

V is TRBV5-1 and J is TRBJ1-3, with TRBD1 matching 8 bases. Germline CDR1 is SGHRS and CDR2 is YFSETQ. The trim removed 4 bases at V and 1 base at J, leaving 4 bases unmatched. The CDR3 sequence is 15 residues long. The CDR3 DNA reads TGCGCCAGCAGCGTGACAGGGGCATCTGGAAACACCATATATTTT. Residues: CASSVTGASGNTIYF.

The chain joins TRBV2 to TRBJ2-2, with 10 bases lining up with TRBD2. J gave up 5 bases and V 6 bases, and 9 bases lay outside the gene matches. CDR3 size: 16 residues. Germline lookup yields CDR1 SNHLY and CDR2 FYNNEI. This chain's CDR3 is CASSRERGGETGELFF. In DNA form, the CDR3 reads TGTGCCAGCAGCCGCGAGCGGGGGGGCGAAACCGGGGAGCTGTTTTTT.

The V gene is TRBV27, the J gene TRBJ1-2; a weak D match, TRBD1 (6 bases). Trimming removed 4 bases from V and 8 bases from J, with 17 bases in between. The germline V gene encodes CDR1 MNHEY and CDR2 SMNVEV (reference sequence). This CDR3 is 14 amino acids long. The CDR3: CASSSNDRLGGYTF. Here the CDR3 DNA reads TGTGCCAGCAGTTCCAACGACAGGCTCGGGGGCTACACCTTC.

This sequence joins TRBV19 and TRBJ2-2, with D possibly matching TRBD2 (6 bases). The CDR3 is made up of 16 amino acids. Germline loops: CDR1 LNHDA, CDR2 SQIVND (reference sequence). Trimming removed 5 bases at V and 0 bases at J, with 13 bases between. CDR3 nucleotides: TGTGCCAGTAGTTTCCTCGGGAGCGCGAACACCGGGGAGCTGTTTTTT. It encodes CASSFLGSANTGELFF.